Below, 15 T cell receptor beta chains from the same sample are listed, as sequenced in a study of blood T cell repertoires in COVID-19. Assay: immunoSEQ multiplex PCR; the TCRdb copy retains only in-frame clones and omits some. The sample has around 380,000 clones; about 80% are singletons. Sequencing was done on a sample of peripheral blood. These receptors originate from a human donor with acute or convalescent COVID-19. The donor label of this sample is uncertain.

The chain employs TRBV6-5 and TRBJ1-5, with TRBD1 matching over 8 bases. After removal of 6 bases from V and 4 bases from J, the junction contained 8 bases not matched to a gene. The CDR3 has 15 amino acids. Germline values: CDR1 MNHEY, CDR2 SVGAGI. The CDR3 nucleotides read TGTGCCAGCAGGAGACAGGGGAGCAGAAATCAGCCCCAGCATTTT. Its protein product is CASRRQGSRNQPQHF.

Concerning this clone itself: Other nucleotide sequences from this sample produce the same CDR3. The chain is built from TRBV19 and TRBJ2-7; 8 bases agree with TRBD1. The CDR3 runs 14 residues. The V segment lost 5 bases and the J segment 2 bases; nucleotides outside the gene matches: 5. CDR1 and CDR2 (germline): LNHDA, SQIVND (reference sequence). The CDR3 bases are TGTGCCAGTAGTCCCGGGACAGGTCCCTACGAGCAGTACTTC. This sequence encodes CASSPGTGPYEQYF.

The rearrangement joins TRBV9 to TRBJ2-1; 7 nucleotides line up with TRBD2. The V gene's germline CDR1 is SGDLS and CDR2 YYNGEE. V dropped 3 bases and J dropped 0; count of bases not matched to a gene: 9. The CDR3 has 17 amino acids. The CDR3 is CASSAPPAGNSYNEQFF. The CDR3, as DNA: TGTGCCAGCAGCGCACCCCCAGCGGGAAACTCCTACAATGAGCAGTTCTTC.

The rearrangement joins TRBV30 to TRBJ1-2, with D perhaps TRBD1 (5 bases). V was cut by 0 bases and J by 8 bases, with 13 bases left in between. The CDR3 totals 13 residues. The V gene's germline CDR1 is GTSNPN and CDR2 SVGIG (reference sequence). CDR3 residues: CAWSVAGVKGYTF. The CDR3 DNA reads as TGTGCCTGGAGTGTAGCGGGGGTAAAGGGCTACACCTTC.

The chain carries TRBV4-1 and TRBJ1-3, with 8 bases that match TRBD1. Germline V CDR1 and CDR2: MGHRA, YSYEKL. Trimming cost V 2 bases and J 4 bases; bases outside gene matches: 16. CDR3 length: 19 amino acids. The chain's CDR3 is CASSQTISRTGRPGNTIYF. The CDR3 DNA reads as TGCGCCAGCAGCCAAACCATTTCCCGGACAGGGCGGCCAGGAAACACCATATATTTT.

The rearrangement uses TRBV12-3 or TRBV12-4 and TRBJ2-3; D gene uncertain. The CDR3 runs 10 residues. Trimming removed 6 bases at V and 6 bases at J, with 4 bases between. The CDR3 sequence: CASSRDTQYF. CDR3 sequence (DNA): TGTGCCAGCAGCCGGGATACGCAGTATTTT.

The J gene is TRBJ2-7, the V gene TRBV2; D not certain. Trimming shortened V by 3 bases and J by 3 bases, and 3 bases separated the two germline ends. The CDR3 loop spans 11 amino acids. Germline CDR1 and CDR2: SNHLY and FYNNEI. Here the CDR3 DNA reads TGTGCCAGCAGTGACGGCTACGAGCAGTACTTC. Translation gives CASSDGYEQYF.

This chain joins TRBV29-1 and TRBJ1-1, with TRBD1 matching over 7 bases. Germline assignment: CDR1 SQVTM and CDR2 ANQGSEA. The CDR3 extends over 13 amino acids. V was clipped by 4 bases and J by 0 bases; unmatched bases: 2. This chain's CDR3 is CSVGGQMNTEAFF. In DNA form, the CDR3 reads TGCAGCGTTGGGGGACAGATGAACACTGAAGCTTTCTTT.

This clone was recorded once. The chain carries TRBV4-1 and TRBJ2-3; 10 bases fit TRBD2. V gave up 0 bases and J gave up 5 bases; unmatched junction bases: 11. This CDR3 has 18 amino acids. CDR1 and CDR2 (germline): MGHRA, YSYEKL. The CDR3 loop is CASSQEGAQRGGLDTQYF. The CDR3 coding sequence is TGCGCCAGCAGCCAAGAAGGGGCCCAGCGGGGGGGCCTAGATACGCAGTATTTT.

CDR3 loop: CASSTGFSSTDTQYF. The CDR3 DNA follows: TGTGCCAGCTCAACAGGGTTTTCTAGCACAGATACGCAGTATTTT. The chain uses TRBV18 and TRBJ2-3; TRBD1 is a possible D gene (6 bases). In germline, CDR1 is KGHSH, CDR2 LQKENI. There are 15 residues in the CDR3. V lost 5 bases and J lost 0, with 12 bases in between. Using reference TRBV18 and TRBJ2-3 for the parts outside the CDR3, the full variable domain is NAGVMQNPRHLVRRRGQEARLRCSPMKGHSHVYWYRQLPEEGLKFMVYLQKENIIDESGMPKERFSAEFPKEGPSILRIQQVVRGDSAAYFCASSTGFSSTDTQYFGPGTRLTVL.

The rearrangement joins TRBV6-1 to TRBJ1-2, with D perhaps matching TRBD1 (5 bases). The V gene lost 1 base and the J gene lost 4 bases, with 7 bases spanning the gap. CDR1 is MNHNS and CDR2 is SASEGT in the germline V gene. The CDR3 loop spans 13 amino acids. CDR3 region: CASSEVRAYGYTF. The CDR3 nucleotides read TGTGCCAGCAGTGAAGTCAGGGCCTATGGCTACACCTTC.

Here the CDR3 reads CASRPDRGIAEAFF. The CDR3, as DNA: TGTGCCAGCAGACCAGACAGGGGTATTGCTGAAGCTTTCTTT. The chain recombines TRBV6-5 with TRBJ1-1; TRBD1 matches at 8 bases. This CDR3 spans 14 amino acids. Germline V gene data show CDR1 as MNHEY and CDR2 as SVGAGI. V shed 6 bases, J shed 6 bases, and the junction held 9 bases outside the gene matches.

This clone was picked up a small number of times. CDR3 residues: CASSLQGLRQPQHF. CDR3 DNA sequence: TGTGCCAGCAGTCTACAGGGGTTGCGACAGCCCCAGCATTTT. The chain has TRBV2 and TRBJ1-5; 7 bases line up with TRBD1. V shed 5 bases, J shed 7 bases, and the junction held 8 bases outside the gene matches. CDR3 length equals 14 residues. Germline CDR1 is SNHLY and CDR2 is FYNNEI.

V gene TRBV19 combines with J gene TRBJ1-1; 7 nucleotides agree with TRBD1. This CDR3 spans 14 amino acids. J gave up 7 bases and V 6 bases, and 11 bases lay outside the gene matches. The germline CDR1 and CDR2 sequences are LNHDA and SQIVND (reference sequence). The CDR3 region is CASRFGTANDEAFF. The CDR3 nucleotides are TGTGCCAGTAGGTTTGGGACAGCTAACGATGAAGCTTTCTTT. The variable domain in full, completed from reference TRBV19 and TRBJ1-1, reads DGGITQSPKYLFRKEGQNVTLSCEQNLNHDAMYWYRQDPGQGLRLIYYSQIVNDFQKGDIAEGYSVSREKKESFPLTVTSAQKNPTAFYLCASRFGTANDEAFFGQGTRLTVV.

The chain links TRBV19 to TRBJ2-5, with D perhaps TRBD1 (7 bases). This CDR3 comprises 15 residues. In germline, CDR1 is LNHDA, CDR2 SQIVND (reference sequence). V gave up 5 bases and J gave up 5 bases, with 18 bases separating them. CDR3 protein: CASSPKKTGRETQYF. The CDR3 DNA reads as TGTGCCAGTAGTCCTAAAAAGACAGGGAGGGAGACCCAGTACTTC.